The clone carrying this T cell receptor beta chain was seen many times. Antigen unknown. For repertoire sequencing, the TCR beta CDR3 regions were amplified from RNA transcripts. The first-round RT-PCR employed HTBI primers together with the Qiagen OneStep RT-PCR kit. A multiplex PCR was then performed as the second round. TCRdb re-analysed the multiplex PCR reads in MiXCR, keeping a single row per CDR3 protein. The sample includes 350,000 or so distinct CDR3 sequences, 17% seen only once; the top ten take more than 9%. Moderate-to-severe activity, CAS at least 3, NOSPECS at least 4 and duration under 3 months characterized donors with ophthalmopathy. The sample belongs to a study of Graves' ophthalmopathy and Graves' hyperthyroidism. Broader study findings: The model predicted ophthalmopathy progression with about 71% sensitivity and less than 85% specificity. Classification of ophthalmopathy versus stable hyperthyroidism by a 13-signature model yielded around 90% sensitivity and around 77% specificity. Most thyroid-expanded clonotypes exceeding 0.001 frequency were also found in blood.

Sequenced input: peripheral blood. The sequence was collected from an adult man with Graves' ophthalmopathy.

The CDR3 protein is CASSSGTGDETQYF. CDR3 nucleotide sequence: TGTGCCAGCAGTTCCGGTACGGGGGACGAGACCCAGTACTTC. The chain has TRBV6-2 or TRBV6-3 and TRBJ2-5; possibly TRBD2 for D (6 bases). There are 14 residues in the CDR3. From germline, CDR1 is MNHEY and CDR2 SVGEGT. V was clipped by 4 bases and J by 5 bases, with 14 bases between them.